This TCR beta chain was obtained from a study of Graves' ophthalmopathy and Graves' hyperthyroidism. Overall study results and limits: Blood also contained most of the expanded thyroid clonotypes above 0.001 frequency. A roughly 76% specificity and 87.88% sensitivity were achieved by a 13-signature model that separated ophthalmopathy from stable hyperthyroidism. Ophthalmopathy progression was predicted with 55% to 71% sensitivity and approximately 72% specificity.

The authors amplified TCR beta CDR3 regions, and they did so from RNA transcripts for repertoire sequencing. First-round RT-PCR relied on HTBI primers, and a second-round multiplex PCR came next. TCRdb redid the calling of the multiplex PCR reads with MiXCR, one entry per CDR3 protein. The sample yields about 410,000 distinct CDR3 sequences, around 17% seen once. The CDR3 has 13 residues. J was trimmed by 3 bases and V by 6 bases; bases with no gene match: 1. CDR1 is SGHTA, CDR2 FQGNSA, per germline. Ten or more counts support this clonotype. What it recognizes is unknown. This clonotype originated in a woman aged 18 to 35 with Graves' ophthalmopathy. The chain joins TRBV7-2 to TRBJ1-1, with TRBD1 matching 10 bases. The source material was peripheral blood. Here the CDR3 DNA reads TGTGCCAGCAGAGGACAGGGGGACACTGAAGCTTTCTTT. This codes for CASRGQGDTEAFF.